Listed below are T cell receptor beta chains from one sample, sequenced in a study of OX40 agonist ivuxolimab in advanced cancers. TCRdb's copy holds only in-frame clones and misses some; the assay was immunoSEQ multiplex PCR. The sample yields about 91,000 clones, around 83% seen once. The starting material was CD4+ or CD8+ T cells sorted from blood, obtained in a trial of the OX40 agonist ivuxolimab. The receptor set was obtained from an adult with an advanced solid tumor such as melanoma, head and neck, liver or kidney cancer. Both conserved end residues are part of each CDR3. The D gene is left open where the match is weak.

V: TRBV5-6; J: TRBJ2-7; D: .; length: 13; CDR3: CASSPPGAYEQYF; DNA: TGTGCCAGCAGCCCCCCCGGGGCCTACGAGCAGTACTTC
V: TRBV27; J: TRBJ1-6; D: TRBD1; length: 14; CDR3: CASSLTGERGPLHF; DNA: TGTGCCAGCAGTCTAACAGGGGAAAGAGGGCCCCTCCACTTT
V: TRBV28; J: TRBJ2-7; D: .; length: 11; CDR3: CASSLVYEQYF; DNA: TGTGCCAGCAGTTTGGTTTACGAGCAGTACTTC
V: TRBV11-2; J: TRBJ2-7; D: .; length: 16; CDR3: CASSSPRRVGPYEQYF; DNA: TGTGCCAGCAGCTCCCCTCGGCGGGTAGGTCCCTACGAGCAGTACTTC
V: TRBV7-9; J: TRBJ2-1; D: TRBD2; length: 18; CDR3: CASSLAGTSGGYNNEQFF; DNA: TGTGCCAGCAGCCTTGCCGGGACTAGCGGGGGGTATAACAATGAGCAGTTCTTC
V: TRBV5-8; J: TRBJ2-3; D: TRBD2; length: 15; CDR3: CASSSTSGGTDTQYF; DNA: TGTGCCAGCAGCTCGACTAGCGGGGGCACAGATACGCAGTATTTT
V: TRBV4-2; J: TRBJ2-1; D: .; length: 17; CDR3: CASSPSTGFNSYNEQFF; DNA: TGTGCCAGCAGCCCCTCCACGGGCTTCAACTCCTACAATGAGCAGTTCTTC
V: TRBV15; J: TRBJ2-1; D: TRBD1; length: 15; CDR3: CATQSGQLIYNEQFF; DNA: TGTGCCACCCAATCGGGACAGCTAATTTACAATGAGCAGTTCTTC
V: TRBV9; J: TRBJ2-3; D: TRBD2; length: 14; CDR3: CASSVSGGTDTQYF; DNA: TGTGCCAGCAGCGTTAGCGGGGGGACAGATACGCAGTATTTT
V: TRBV7-2; J: TRBJ1-6; D: TRBD1; length: 15; CDR3: CASSSHGTENSPLHF; DNA: TGTGCCAGCAGCTCCCACGGGACAGAGAATTCACCCCTCCACTTT